This TCR beta chain comes out of a study of shared clonotypes between healthy human individuals. Each sorted subset replicate got 200 ng genomic DNA, roughly 33,000 genomes. Some clones are missing from TCRdb's copy, which holds only in-frame ones; the method was immunoSEQ multiplex PCR. The sample lists approximately 180,000 clones; 90% to 95% were seen once. Trimming removed 2 bases from V and 0 bases from J, with 14 bases in between. This CDR3 has 17 amino acids. The sample taken for sequencing was naive CD4+ T cells sorted from blood. As for subset: CD45RA+ positively selected. The origin of this receptor is a woman aged 30 to 39 in good health. The rearrangement links TRBV23-1 to TRBJ1-5; possible D gene TRBD1, 5 bases. Being an ORF, TRBV23-1 has a function that is uncertain. The CDR3 DNA follows: TGCGCCAGCAGTCAACACAGGACGAACTATAGCAATCAGCCCCAGCATTTT. As protein: CASSQHRTNYSNQPQHF.